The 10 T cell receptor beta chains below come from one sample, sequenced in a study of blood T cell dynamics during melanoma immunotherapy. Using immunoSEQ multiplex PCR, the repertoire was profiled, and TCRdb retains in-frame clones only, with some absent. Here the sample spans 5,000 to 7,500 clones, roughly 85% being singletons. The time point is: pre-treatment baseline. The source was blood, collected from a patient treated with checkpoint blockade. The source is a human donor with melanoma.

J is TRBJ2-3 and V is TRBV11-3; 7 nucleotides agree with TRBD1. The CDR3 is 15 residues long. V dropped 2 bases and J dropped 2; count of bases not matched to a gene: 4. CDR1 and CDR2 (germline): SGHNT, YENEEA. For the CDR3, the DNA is TGTGCCAGCAGCTTACAGGGGGTCGACACAGATACGCAGTATTTT. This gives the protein CASSLQGVDTDTQYF.

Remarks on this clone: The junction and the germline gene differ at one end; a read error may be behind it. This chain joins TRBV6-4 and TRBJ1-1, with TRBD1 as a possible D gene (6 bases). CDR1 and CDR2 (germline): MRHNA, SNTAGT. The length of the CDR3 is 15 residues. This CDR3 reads CASSEGGEGNIEAFF. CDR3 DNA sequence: TGTGCCAGCAGTGAAGGGGGGGAAGGGAACATTGAAGCTTTCTTT.

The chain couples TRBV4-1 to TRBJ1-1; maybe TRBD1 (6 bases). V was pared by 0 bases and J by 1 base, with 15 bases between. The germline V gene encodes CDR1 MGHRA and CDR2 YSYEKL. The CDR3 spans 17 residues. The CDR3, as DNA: TGCGCCAGCAGCCAAGACCGACAGGAGTCAAGGAACACTGAAGCTTTCTTT. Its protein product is CASSQDRQESRNTEAFF.

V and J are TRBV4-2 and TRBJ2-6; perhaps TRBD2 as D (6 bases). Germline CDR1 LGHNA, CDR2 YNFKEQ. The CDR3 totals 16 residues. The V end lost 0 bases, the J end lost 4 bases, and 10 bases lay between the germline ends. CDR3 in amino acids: CASSQEEGSGANVLTF. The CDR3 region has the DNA TGTGCCAGCAGCCAAGAGGAGGGGAGCGGGGCCAACGTCCTGACTTTC.

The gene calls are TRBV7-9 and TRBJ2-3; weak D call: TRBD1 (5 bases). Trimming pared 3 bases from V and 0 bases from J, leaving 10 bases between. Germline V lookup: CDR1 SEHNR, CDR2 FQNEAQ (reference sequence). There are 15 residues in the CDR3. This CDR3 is CASSFRQPSTDTQYF. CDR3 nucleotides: TGTGCCAGCAGCTTCCGACAGCCTAGCACAGATACGCAGTATTTT.

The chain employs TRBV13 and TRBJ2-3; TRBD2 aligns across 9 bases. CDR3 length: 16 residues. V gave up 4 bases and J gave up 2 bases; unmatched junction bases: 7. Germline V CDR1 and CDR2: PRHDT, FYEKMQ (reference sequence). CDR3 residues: CASSSMTSGITDTQYF. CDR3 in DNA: TGTGCCAGCAGCTCCATGACTAGCGGAATCACAGATACGCAGTATTTT.

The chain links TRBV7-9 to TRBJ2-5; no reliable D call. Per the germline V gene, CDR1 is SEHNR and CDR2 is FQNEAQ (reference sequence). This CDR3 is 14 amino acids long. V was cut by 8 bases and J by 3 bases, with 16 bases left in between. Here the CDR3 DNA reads TGTGCCAGCCTTGTGTGGGGTGGAGAAGAGACCCAGTACTTC. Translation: CASLVWGGEETQYF.

The chain's CDR3 is CASSQDPGADTQYF. CDR3 DNA: TGCGCCAGCAGCCAAGATCCGGGAGCAGATACGCAGTATTTT. This chain joins TRBV4-3 and TRBJ2-3; tentative D call: TRBD2 (6 bases). The CDR3 contains 14 residues. Deletions cut 0 bases from V and 4 bases from J, with 8 bases between. CDR1 and CDR2 (germline): LGHNA, YSLEER.

The CDR3 DNA follows: TGTGCCAGCAGCAGACAGTCCAATCAGCCCCAGCATTTT. It specifies CASSRQSNQPQHF. The chain employs TRBV7-2 and TRBJ1-5, with D tentatively TRBD1 (5 bases). Germline lookup yields CDR1 SGHTA and CDR2 FQGNSA. This CDR3 region has 13 residues. V dropped 5 bases and J dropped 3 bases, with 8 bases sitting between them.

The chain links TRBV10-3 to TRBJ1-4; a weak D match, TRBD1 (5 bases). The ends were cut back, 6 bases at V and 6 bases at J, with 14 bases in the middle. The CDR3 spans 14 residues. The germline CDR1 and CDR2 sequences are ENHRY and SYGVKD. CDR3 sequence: CAISPGTDDEKLFF. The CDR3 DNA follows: TGTGCCATCAGCCCCGGGACCGATGATGAAAAACTGTTTTTT.